This T cell receptor beta chain emerged from a study of OX40 agonist ivuxolimab in advanced cancers. Study-wide context: Dosing consisted of intravenous ivuxolimab at 0.01 to 10 mg/kg every 2 weeks. General study results and limits: Partial responders at 0.1-3.0 mg/kg showed near-lowest clonal expansion. There were also nonresponders showing low normalized T-cell clonal expansion.

The V gene's germline CDR1 is SGHDT and CDR2 YYEEEE. This CDR3 spans 18 amino acids. Germline trimming cut 4 bases from V and 7 bases from J; bases unmatched to any gene: 19. About this clone itself: Its antigen is unidentified.

The method was immunoSEQ multiplex PCR; TCRdb's version includes in-frame clones alone and lacks a portion of them. Found here are 45,000 to 65,000 clones, approximately 87% of them singletons; the top ten hold 6.7%. This TCR came from an adult with an advanced solid tumor such as melanoma, head and neck, liver or kidney cancer. The chain couples TRBV5-6 to TRBJ2-7; 11 positions agree with TRBD1. The specimen was CD4+ or CD8+ T cells sorted from blood, collected in a trial of the OX40 agonist ivuxolimab. The CDR3 spells CASSPGQSGTGGTREQYF. CDR3 bases: TGTGCCAGCAGCCCAGGACAATCCGGGACAGGGGGGACTAGGGAGCAGTACTTC.